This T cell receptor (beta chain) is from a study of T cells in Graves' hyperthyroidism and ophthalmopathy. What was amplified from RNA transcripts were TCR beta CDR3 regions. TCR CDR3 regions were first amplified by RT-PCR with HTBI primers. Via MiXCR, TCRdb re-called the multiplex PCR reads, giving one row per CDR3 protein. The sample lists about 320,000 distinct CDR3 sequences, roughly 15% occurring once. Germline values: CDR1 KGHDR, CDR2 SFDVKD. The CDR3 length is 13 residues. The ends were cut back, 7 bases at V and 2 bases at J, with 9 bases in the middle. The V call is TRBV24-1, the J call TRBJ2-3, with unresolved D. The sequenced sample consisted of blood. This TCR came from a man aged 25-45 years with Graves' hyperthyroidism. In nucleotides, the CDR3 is TGTGCCACCAGAGACTTAAACACAGATACGCAGTATTTT. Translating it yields CATRDLNTDTQYF.